These 17 T cell receptor beta chains share one sample of origin, sequenced in a study of CD8 T cells in Susac syndrome. Random-hexamer reverse transcription was applied to about 0.45 to 1 ug RNA. TCRdb re-called the immunoSEQ multiplex PCR reads through MiXCR, storing one row per CDR3 protein. The sample gives some 100,000 distinct CDR3 sequences, around 97% of which show up once; 0.09% to 0.1% is in the top ten. Material for sequencing was CD4+ T cells from PBMCs. The receptors shown here come from a human donor in good health.

The chain has TRBV3-1 and TRBJ1-6; TRBD1 matches 10 bases. Germline V gene data show CDR1 as LGHDT and CDR2 as YNNKEL (reference sequence). The CDR3 totals 16 residues. With 4 bases clipped from V and 9 bases from J, the junction kept 9 bases outside the gene matches. The CDR3 protein is CASSPQGTGAGSPLHF. As DNA, the CDR3 is TGTGCCAGCAGCCCACAAGGGACAGGGGCAGGTTCACCCCTCCACTTT.

The chain carries TRBV7-2 and TRBJ2-5; D unresolved. V shed 7 bases and J shed 5 bases, with 17 bases lying between them. The CDR3 has 14 amino acids. Germline CDR1 reads SGHTA; CDR2 reads FQGNSA. In DNA, the CDR3 is TGTGCCAGCATTGGCGGAGATGTCCGGGAGACCCAGTACTTC. The encoded protein is CASIGGDVRETQYF.

The chain couples TRBV15 to TRBJ1-4; D is uncertain. The CDR3 spans 18 residues. V lost 0 bases, J lost 0 bases, and 14 bases lay in between. Germline assignment: CDR1 LNHNV and CDR2 YYDKDF (reference sequence). The CDR3: CATSRDLGGLATNEKLFF. DNA for the CDR3: TGTGCCACCAGCAGAGATCTCGGCGGACTTGCAACTAATGAAAAACTGTTTTTT.

This clonotype was seen once. The V gene is TRBV29-1, the J gene TRBJ2-2; D not certain. CDR3 length equals 12 residues. Looked up from germline, CDR1 is SQVTM and CDR2 is ANQGSEA. V lost 7 bases to trimming and J lost 4 bases, with 10 bases between them. CDR3: CSASYGTGELFF. DNA of the CDR3: TGCAGCGCCTCCTACGGCACCGGGGAGCTGTTTTTT.

J is TRBJ2-7 and V is TRBV9; a possible D gene is TRBD1 (6 bases). Per germline, CDR1 SGDLS and CDR2 YYNGEE. The CDR3 has 17 residues. V was cut by 1 base and J by 7 bases, with 24 bases left in between. In nucleotides, the CDR3 is TGTGCCAGCAGCGTAAGTGGTGGTTGGGACACCGAGGGAGAGCAGTACTTC. Residues: CASSVSGGWDTEGEQYF.

The chain joins TRBV6-2 or TRBV6-3 to TRBJ2-4; TRBD2 is a possible D gene (5 bases). This CDR3 has 15 residues. Trimming shortened V by 6 bases and J by 6 bases, and 18 bases separated the two germline ends. From germline, CDR1 is MNHEY and CDR2 SVGEGT. CDR3 residues: CASRTFGRALNIQYF. The CDR3 DNA follows: TGTGCCAGCAGGACCTTTGGGCGGGCCCTAAACATTCAGTACTTC.

V usage is TRBV3-1 and J usage is TRBJ2-7, with a weak D call TRBD1 (5 bases). V was pared by 2 bases and J by 3 bases, with 14 bases between. The CDR3 covers 15 residues. The germline CDR1 and CDR2 sequences are LGHDT and YNNKEL (reference sequence). DNA of the CDR3: TGTGCCAGCAGCCAACTTTCTTTTAGGGGCTACGAGCAGTACTTC. Translated: CASSQLSFRGYEQYF.

This chain uses TRBV9 with TRBJ2-1, with 10 bases identical to TRBD2. Trimming at V came to 0 bases and at J to 2 bases, leaving 8 bases not matched to a gene. The germline V gene has CDR1 SGDLS and CDR2 YYNGEE. The CDR3 has 18 amino acids. The CDR3 loop reads CASSVVPTGTSAYNEQFF. The CDR3 DNA is TGTGCCAGCAGCGTAGTACCCACCGGGACTAGCGCCTACAATGAGCAGTTCTTC.

The J gene is TRBJ2-1, the V gene TRBV7-3; no clear D. With 5 bases removed from V and 2 bases from J, the gap between germline ends came to 7 bases. This CDR3 comprises 13 residues. Germline V gene sequence: CDR1 SGHTA, CDR2 FQGTGA. The CDR3 DNA follows: TGTGCCAGCAGCATTGACCCCTACAATGAGCAGTTCTTC. It translates to CASSIDPYNEQFF. Looking up the rest from reference TRBV7-3 and TRBJ2-1 gives the full variable domain: GAGVSQTPSNKVTEKGKYVELRCDPISGHTALYWYRQSLGQGPEFLIYFQGTGAADDSGLPNDRFFAVRPEGSVSTLKIQRTERGDSAVYLCASSIDPYNEQFFGPGTRLTVL.

V and J are TRBV3-1 and TRBJ2-1; D call uncertain. V gave up 1 base and J gave up 5 bases, with 3 bases separating them. CDR3 size: 12 residues. Per the germline V gene, CDR1 is LGHDT and CDR2 is YNNKEL (reference sequence). Written as DNA, the CDR3 is TGTGCCAGCAGCCAAGCGAACAATGAGCAGTTCTTC. Its protein is CASSQANNEQFF.

This chain connects TRBV6-6 to TRBJ2-7, with D perhaps matching TRBD2 (5 bases). The germline CDR1 and CDR2 sequences are MNHNY and SVGAGI (reference sequence). There are 14 residues in the CDR3. The V gene lost 7 bases and the J gene lost 4 bases, with 17 bases spanning the gap. As DNA, the CDR3 is TGTGCCAGCACTCCCAGGCTCGGGGTTTACGAGCAGTACTTC. Its translation is CASTPRLGVYEQYF.

The genes are TRBV5-1 and TRBJ2-3, with D perhaps matching TRBD1 or TRBD2 (5 bases each). CDR3 length equals 15 residues. V lost 3 bases and J lost 4, with 15 bases in between. The germline V gene has CDR1 SGHRS and CDR2 YFSETQ. CDR3 amino acids: CASSSAGTTPDTQYF. CDR3 coding DNA: TGCGCCAGCAGCTCAGCAGGGACCACTCCAGATACGCAGTATTTT.

The gene calls are TRBV29-1 and TRBJ2-1; 8 bases fit TRBD1. Germline values: CDR1 SQVTM, CDR2 ANQGSEA. V trimming: 7 bases; J trimming: 1 base; junction bases outside the gene matches: 6. The CDR3 has 14 amino acids. In DNA, the CDR3 is TGCAGCGCCAGGGGGCGACTTTCCTACAATGAGCAGTTCTTC. Amino acids: CSARGRLSYNEQFF.

This chain uses TRBV5-4 with TRBJ2-5; D gene unclear. CDR3 length equals 13 residues. Trimming removed 0 bases from V and 5 bases from J, with 8 bases in between. Per germline, CDR1 SGHNT and CDR2 YYREEE (reference sequence). CDR3 region: CASSLDQRETQYF. The DNA of the CDR3 is TGTGCCAGCAGCTTGGATCAGAGGGAGACCCAGTACTTC.

With respect to this clonotype: Mismatch with germline at one junction end may stem from a read error. The chain carries TRBV7-7 and TRBJ2-3; D gene uncertain. CDR3 size: 13 residues. Germline CDR1 and CDR2: SSHAT and FNYEAQ (reference sequence). CDR3 protein: CASSAQATDTQYF. The CDR3, as DNA: TGTGCTAGCAGTGCGCAGGCCACAGATACGCAGTATTTT.

This chain links TRBV12-3 or TRBV12-4 with TRBJ1-2; D is unresolved. The CDR3 sequence is 13 residues long. V was cut by 2 bases and J by 4 bases, with 8 bases left in between. The DNA of the CDR3 is TGTGCCAGCAGTTTACGAGGCGGCTATGGCTACACCTTC. Translating it yields CASSLRGGYGYTF.

The chain employs TRBV12-3 or TRBV12-4 and TRBJ2-7, with unresolved D. V was shortened by 6 bases and J by 5 bases, with 14 bases between the two germline ends. This CDR3 is 13 amino acids long. Written as DNA, the CDR3 is TGTGCCAGCAGCTCAAGGGCAGCCCACGAGCAGTACTTC. Translating it yields CASSSRAAHEQYF.